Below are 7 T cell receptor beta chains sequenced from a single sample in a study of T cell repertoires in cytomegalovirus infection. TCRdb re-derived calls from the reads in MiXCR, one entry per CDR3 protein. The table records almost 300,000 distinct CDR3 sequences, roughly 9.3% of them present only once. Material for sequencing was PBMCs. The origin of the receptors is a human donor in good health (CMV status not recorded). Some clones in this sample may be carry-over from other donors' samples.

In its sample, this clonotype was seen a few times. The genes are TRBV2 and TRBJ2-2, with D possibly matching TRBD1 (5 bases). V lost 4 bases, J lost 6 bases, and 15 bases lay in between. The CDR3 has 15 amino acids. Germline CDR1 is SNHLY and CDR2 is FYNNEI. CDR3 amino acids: CASSARVGFPGELFF. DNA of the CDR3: TGTGCCAGCAGTGCCAGGGTGGGCTTTCCCGGGGAGCTGTTTTTT.

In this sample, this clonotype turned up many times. CDR3 residues: CASSRTQGALALLDYGYTF. In nucleotides, the CDR3 is TGTGCCAGCAGTCGTACACAGGGGGCGCTGGCATTATTGGACTATGGCTACACCTTC. This chain uses TRBV28 with TRBJ1-2; TRBD1 matches at 9 bases. CDR3 length: 19 amino acids. J gave up 3 bases and V 5 bases, and 19 bases lay outside the gene matches. Germline CDR1 is MDHEN and CDR2 is SYDVKM.

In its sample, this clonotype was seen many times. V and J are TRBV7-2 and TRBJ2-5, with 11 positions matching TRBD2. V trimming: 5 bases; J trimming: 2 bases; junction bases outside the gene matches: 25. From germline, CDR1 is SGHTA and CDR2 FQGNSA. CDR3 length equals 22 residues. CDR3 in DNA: TGTGCCAGCAGCCTCGCCCCCCCCCTTACTAGCGGGGGCGCCGGCCCTCAAGAGACCCAGTACTTC. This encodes CASSLAPPLTSGGAGPQETQYF.

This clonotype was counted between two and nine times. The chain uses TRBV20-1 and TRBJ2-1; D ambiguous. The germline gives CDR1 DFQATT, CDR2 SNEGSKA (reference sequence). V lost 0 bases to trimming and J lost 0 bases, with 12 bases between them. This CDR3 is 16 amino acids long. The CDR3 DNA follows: TGCAGTGCTAGAGATCTCGATGCATCCTCCTACAATGAGCAGTTCTTC. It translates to CSARDLDASSYNEQFF.

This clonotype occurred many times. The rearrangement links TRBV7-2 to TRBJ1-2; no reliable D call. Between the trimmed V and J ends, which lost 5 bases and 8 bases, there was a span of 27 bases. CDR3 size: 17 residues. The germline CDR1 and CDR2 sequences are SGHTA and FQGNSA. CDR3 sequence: CASSPQTWQGGEAGYTF. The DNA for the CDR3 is TGTGCCAGCAGCCCTCAAACGTGGCAAGGTGGGGAAGCCGGCTACACCTTC.

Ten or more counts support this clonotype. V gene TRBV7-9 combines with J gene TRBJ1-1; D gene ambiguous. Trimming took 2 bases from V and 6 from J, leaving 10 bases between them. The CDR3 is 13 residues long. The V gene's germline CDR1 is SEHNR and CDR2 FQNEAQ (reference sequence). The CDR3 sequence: CASSLMTHSEAFF. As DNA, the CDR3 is TGTGCCAGCAGCTTAATGACCCACTCTGAAGCTTTCTTT. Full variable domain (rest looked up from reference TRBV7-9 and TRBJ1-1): DTGVSQNPRHKITKRGQNVTFRCDPISEHNRLYWYRQTLGQGPEFLTYFQNEAQLEKSRLLSDRFSAERPKGSFSTLEIQRTEQGDSAMYLCASSLMTHSEAFFGQGTRLTVV.

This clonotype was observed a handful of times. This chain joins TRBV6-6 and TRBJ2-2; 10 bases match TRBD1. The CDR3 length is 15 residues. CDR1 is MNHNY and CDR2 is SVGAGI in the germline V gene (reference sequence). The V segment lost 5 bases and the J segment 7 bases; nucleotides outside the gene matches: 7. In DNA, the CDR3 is TGTGCCAGCAGTCGCGGACAGGGGGAGGTCGGGGAGCTGTTTTTT. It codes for CASSRGQGEVGELFF.